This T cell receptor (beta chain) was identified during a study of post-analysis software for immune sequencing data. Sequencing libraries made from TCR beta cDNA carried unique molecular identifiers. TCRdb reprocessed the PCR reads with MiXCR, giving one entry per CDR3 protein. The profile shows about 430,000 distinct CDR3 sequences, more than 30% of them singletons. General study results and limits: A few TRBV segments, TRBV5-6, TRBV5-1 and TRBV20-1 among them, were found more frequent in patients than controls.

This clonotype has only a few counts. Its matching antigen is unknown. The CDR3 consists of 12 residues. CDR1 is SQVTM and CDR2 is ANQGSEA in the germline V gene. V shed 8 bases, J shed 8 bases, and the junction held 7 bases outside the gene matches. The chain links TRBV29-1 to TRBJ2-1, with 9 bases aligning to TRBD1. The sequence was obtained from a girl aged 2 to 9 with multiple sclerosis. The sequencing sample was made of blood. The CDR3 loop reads CSTPGQGYEQFF. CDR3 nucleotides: TGCAGCACCCCGGGACAGGGCTATGAGCAGTTCTTC.